The clone carrying this T cell receptor beta chain was detected ten times or more. The data stem from a study of neurological immune-mediated disorders. Each CDR3 protein is one row after TCRdb ran MiXCR on the 5' RACE reads. The repertoire holds 55,000 to 65,000 distinct CDR3 sequences, with around 3.8% as singletons. The sequence was collected from a woman aged 45-59 years with multiple sclerosis. The sequenced sample was PBMCs.

DNA of the CDR3: TGTGCCAGCAGCTTAGCTGGGTTCCTTAACACTGAAGCTTTCTTT. It is translated as CASSLAGFLNTEAFF. The chain couples TRBV7-2 to TRBJ1-1; D gene uncertain. The CDR3 is made up of 15 amino acids. Germline-derived CDR1 and CDR2 are SGHTA and FQGNSA. Trimming took 0 bases from V and 2 from J, leaving 10 bases between them.